The T cell receptor beta chain described here comes from a study of T-cell reconstitution after alpha-beta-depleted transplantation in children. This clonotype showed up just a few times. Using unique molecular identifiers, the investigators prepared the TCRbeta library. One entry per CDR3 protein, called by TCRdb with MiXCR from the PCR reads. The data hold fewer than 3,500 distinct CDR3 sequences, with approximately 28% observed a single time. There are 14 residues in the CDR3. CDR1 GTSNPN and CDR2 SVGIG come from the germline V gene (reference sequence). V lost 0 bases and J 7 bases, leaving 10 bases between the germline ends.

This receptor was taken from a male patient aged 2-15 years who had a stem cell transplant for acute myeloid leukemia, so the T cells may come from the graft donor. This specimen was PBMCs, mostly from graft donor cells, taken 60 days after TCRalphabeta/CD19-depleted stem cell transplant. The J gene is TRBJ1-6, the V gene TRBV30; tentatively, D is TRBD1 (5 bases). The CDR3 DNA follows: TGTGCCTGGAGTGTCTGGGGACGCAATTCACCCCTCCACTTT. It codes for CAWSVWGRNSPLHF.